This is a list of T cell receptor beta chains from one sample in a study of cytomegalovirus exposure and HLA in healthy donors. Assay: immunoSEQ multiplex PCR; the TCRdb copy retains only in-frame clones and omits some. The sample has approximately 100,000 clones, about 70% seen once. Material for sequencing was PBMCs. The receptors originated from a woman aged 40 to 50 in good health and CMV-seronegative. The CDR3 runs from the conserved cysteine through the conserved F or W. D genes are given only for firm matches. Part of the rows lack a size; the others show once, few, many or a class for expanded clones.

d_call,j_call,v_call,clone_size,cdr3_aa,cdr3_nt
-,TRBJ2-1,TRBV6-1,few,CASGATLYNEQFF,TGTGCCAGCGGAGCTACCCTCTACAATGAGCAGTTCTTC
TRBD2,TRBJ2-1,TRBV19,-,CASIAGAYNEQFF,TGTGCCAGTATTGCGGGGGCCTACAATGAGCAGTTCTTC
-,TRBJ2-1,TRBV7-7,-,CASSLVRDSEQFF,TGTGCTAGCAGCTTAGTGCGGGACAGTGAGCAGTTCTTC
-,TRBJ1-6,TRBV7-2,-,CASSQVEGGPLHF,TGTGCCAGCAGCCAAGTGGAGGGAGGGCCCCTCCACTTT
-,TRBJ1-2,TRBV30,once,CAWMVGLGGYTF,TGTGCCTGGATGGTGGGGCTGGGGGGCTACACCTTC
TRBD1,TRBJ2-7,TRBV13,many,CASSTATGGEQYF,TGTGCCAGCAGCACCGCGACAGGGGGGGAGCAGTACTTC
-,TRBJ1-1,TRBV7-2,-,CASSLTDTGTEAFF,TGTGCCAGCAGCCTTACTGATACAGGGACTGAAGCTTTCTTT
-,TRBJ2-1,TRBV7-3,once,CASSLALQGMDEQFF,TGTGCCAGCAGCTTAGCCCTACAGGGTATGGATGAGCAGTTCTTC
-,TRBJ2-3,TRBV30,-,CAWRKGRRADTQYF,TGTGCCTGGAGGAAGGGACGGAGGGCAGATACGCAGTATTTT
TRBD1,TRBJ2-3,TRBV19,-,CASSSRAGTGTQYF,TGTGCCAGTAGTTCCCGTGCCGGGACAGGAACGCAGTATTTT
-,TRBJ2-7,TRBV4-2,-,CASSQDLPGAGDEQYF,TGTGCCAGCAGCCAAGATCTTCCAGGGGCTGGCGACGAGCAGTACTTC
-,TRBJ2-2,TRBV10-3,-,CAISEWGQNTGELFF,TGTGCCATCAGTGAATGGGGGCAGAACACCGGGGAGCTGTTTTTT
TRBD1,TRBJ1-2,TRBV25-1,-,CASSEWGTVYGYTF,TGTGCCAGCAGTGAATGGGGGACAGTCTATGGCTACACCTTC
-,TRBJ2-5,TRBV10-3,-,CAITPGAGEETQYF,TGTGCCATCACTCCAGGGGCAGGGGAAGAGACCCAGTACTTC
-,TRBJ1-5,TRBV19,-,CASSIKRNQPQHF,TGTGCCAGTAGTATTAAGAGGAATCAGCCCCAGCATTTT
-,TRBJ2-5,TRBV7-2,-,CASSLGPGWQETQYF,TGTGCCAGCAGCTTAGGACCGGGTTGGCAAGAGACCCAGTACTTC
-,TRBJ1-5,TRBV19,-,CASTWTALSNQPQHF,TGTGCCAGTACATGGACAGCCCTTAGCAATCAGCCCCAGCATTTT
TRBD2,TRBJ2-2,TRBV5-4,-,CASSLLLLAGGTGELFF,TGTGCCAGCAGCCTTCTCCTCTTAGCGGGGGGCACCGGGGAGCTGTTTTTT
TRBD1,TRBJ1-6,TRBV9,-,CASSSRDRVLAPLHF,TGTGCCAGCAGCTCCCGGGACAGGGTTTTGGCACCCCTCCACTTT
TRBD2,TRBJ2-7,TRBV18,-,CASSPGTSGSLAYEQYF,TGTGCCAGCTCACCGGGGACTAGCGGGTCCCTGGCCTACGAGCAGTACTTC
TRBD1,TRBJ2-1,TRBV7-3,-,CASSGQGSSYNEQFF,TGTGCCAGCAGCGGACAGGGGAGCTCCTACAATGAGCAGTTCTTC
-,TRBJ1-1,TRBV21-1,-,CASSLHSVNTEAFF,TGTGCCAGCAGCCTTCATTCAGTGAACACTGAAGCTTTCTTT
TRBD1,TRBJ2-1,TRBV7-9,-,CASSPPVGDSLAYNEQFF,TGTGCCAGCAGCCCGCCAGTTGGGGACAGCCTGGCATACAATGAGCAGTTCTTC
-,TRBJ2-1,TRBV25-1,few,CASSPNEAGIYNEQFF,TGTGCCAGCAGCCCGAATGAGGCGGGAATATACAATGAGCAGTTCTTC
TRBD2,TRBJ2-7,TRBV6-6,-,CASRAGTSGAYEQYF,TGTGCCAGCAGGGCAGGGACTAGCGGCGCCTACGAGCAGTACTTC
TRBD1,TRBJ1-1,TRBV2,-,CASSPDRVSEAFF,TGTGCCAGCAGTCCCGACAGGGTCTCTGAAGCTTTCTTT
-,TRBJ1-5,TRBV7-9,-,CASSFTTGDLHSNQPQHF,TGTGCCAGCAGCTTCACCACGGGTGACCTACATAGCAATCAGCCCCAGCATTTT
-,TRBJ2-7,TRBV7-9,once,CASSLEFGGGAPYEQYF,TGTGCCAGCAGCTTAGAGTTTGGTGGAGGGGCTCCTTACGAGCAGTACTTC